One sample yielded the 2 T cell receptor beta chains listed below, sequenced in a study of blood T cell repertoires in COVID-19. The table came from immunoSEQ multiplex PCR; TCRdb's copy has only in-frame clones and leaves some out. Counted here are 200,000 to 250,000 clones, over 70% occurring once; the ten biggest clones make up 7% to 8.5%. Sequenced input: peripheral blood. Receptors were obtained from a woman in her seventies with acute or convalescent COVID-19.

This sequence joins TRBV18 and TRBJ1-1, with TRBD1 matching 11 bases. Germline V gene data show CDR1 as KGHSH and CDR2 as LQKENI. The trim removed 4 bases at V and 5 bases at J, leaving 6 bases unmatched. This CDR3 spans 15 amino acids. Here the CDR3 reads CASSLGTGGETEAFF. The DNA for the CDR3 is TGTGCCAGCTCACTGGGGACAGGGGGAGAGACTGAAGCTTTCTTT.

The J gene is TRBJ1-1, the V gene TRBV7-8, with TRBD1 matching 7 bases. This CDR3 is built from 13 residues. V gave up 5 bases and J gave up 5 bases; unmatched junction bases: 5. Germline CDR1 SGHVS, CDR2 FQNEAQ. As DNA, the CDR3 is TGTGCCAGCAGCATCCACAGGGGAACTGAAGCTTTCTTT. It codes for CASSIHRGTEAFF. The full variable domain, with the rest looked up from reference TRBV7-8 and TRBJ1-1, is GAGVSQSPRYKVAKRGQDVALRCDPISGHVSLFWYQQALGQGPEFLTYFQNEAQLDKSGLPSDRFFAERPEGSVSTLKIQRTQQEDSAVYLCASSIHRGTEAFFGQGTRLTVV.